These 24 T cell receptor beta chains came from one sample sequenced in a study of blood T cells in healthy people across ages. Alongside a J-beta primer mix, a sample-barcoded 5' primer served in a second PCR lasting about 7 to 11 cycles. MiXCR, applied by TCRdb to the 5' RACE reads, yields one record per CDR3 protein. The data contain around 900,000 distinct CDR3 sequences, 51% of them singletons. Sequencing was done on a sample of blood. The receptors originated from a woman aged 55-70 years in good health.

J is TRBJ2-1 and V is TRBV29-1, with D unresolved. The V gene lost 2 bases and the J gene lost 1 base, with 12 bases spanning the gap. Germline V lookup: CDR1 SQVTM, CDR2 ANQGSEA. The CDR3 is made up of 15 amino acids. CDR3 sequence: CSVEKAGRSYNEQFF. CDR3 in DNA: TGCAGCGTTGAAAAGGCCGGTAGGTCCTACAATGAGCAGTTCTTC.

J is TRBJ2-7 and V is TRBV3-1; the D is unclear. CDR1 and CDR2 from the germline V gene are LGHDT and YNNKEL (reference sequence). This CDR3 is 14 amino acids long. Trimming removed 1 base at V and 6 bases at J, with 13 bases between. The CDR3 nucleotides are TGTGCCAGCAGCCAAGGCAGCCACCCAGGCGAGCAGTACTTC. It specifies CASSQGSHPGEQYF.

This clonotype was seen more than once but under ten times. The V call is TRBV20-1, the J call TRBJ2-4, with 10 bases lining up with TRBD1. Per the germline V gene, CDR1 is DFQATT and CDR2 is SNEGSKA (reference sequence). The CDR3 covers 15 residues. J lost 13 bases, V lost 6 bases, and 18 bases had no gene match. The CDR3 loop reads CSALIEGTGVEEQYF. The CDR3 nucleotides read TGCAGTGCCCTCATCGAAGGGACAGGGGTTGAAGAGCAGTACTTC.

The genes are TRBV4-1 and TRBJ2-1; 8 bases match TRBD2. Judging by the DNA end, TRBJ2-7 fits better; the J call may be wrong. CDR1 MGHRA and CDR2 YSYEKL come from the germline V gene. The CDR3 contains 15 residues. The CDR3 sequence: CASSQREGPYNEQYF. CDR3 DNA sequence: TGCGCCAGCAGCCAACGGGAGGGTCCCTACAATGAGCAGTACTTC.

The J gene is TRBJ2-5, the V gene TRBV5-8, with 14 bases that match TRBD2. In germline, CDR1 is SGHTS, CDR2 YDEGEE. CDR3 length: 20 residues. V gave up 4 bases and J gave up 4 bases; unmatched junction bases: 18. The CDR3 spells CASSHSLGLAGDMGGETQYF. The CDR3 DNA sequence: TGTGCCAGCAGCCATTCTTTGGGACTAGCGGGAGACATGGGTGGAGAGACCCAGTACTTC.

The V and J genes are TRBV28 and TRBJ2-1; 11 nucleotides agree with TRBD1. Germline CDR1 reads MDHEN; CDR2 reads SYDVKM. V lost 11 bases, J lost 6 bases, and 6 bases stayed unmatched. This CDR3 contains 13 residues. The DNA of the CDR3 is TGTGCCGCGAGGACAGGGGGCCGCAATGAGCAGTTCTTC. Protein: CAARTGGRNEQFF.

The V and J genes are TRBV2 and TRBJ2-1; a possible D gene is TRBD1 (5 bases). Gene TRBJ2-7 matches the end of the DNA better, so the J call may be wrong. Germline V gene sequence: CDR1 SNHLY, CDR2 FYNNEI. The CDR3 covers 14 residues. The CDR3 reads CASSGNGQGNEQYF. The CDR3 region has the DNA TGTGCCAGCAGTGGGAACGGGCAGGGAAACGAGCAGTACTTC.

On this clonotype: An end of the junction differs from the germline gene, which may be a read error. The chain joins TRBV3-1 to TRBJ1-2; D is ambiguous. The V gene's germline CDR1 is LGHDT and CDR2 YNNKEL (reference sequence). The CDR3 contains 14 residues. The CDR3 loop reads CAGSQGAALNGYTF. In nucleotides, the CDR3 is TGTGCCGGCAGCCAAGGCGCGGCTTTGAATGGCTACACCTTC.

The V call is TRBV20-1, the J call TRBJ2-5, with D perhaps matching TRBD2 (7 bases). From germline, CDR1 is DFQATT and CDR2 SNEGSKA (reference sequence). V lost 3 bases and J 11 bases, leaving 16 bases between the germline ends. The CDR3 runs to 12 residues. The CDR3 DNA reads TGCAGTGCTAGGGGGGCGGGAGAGGAGCAGTACTTC. Amino acid sequence: CSARGAGEEQYF.

This clonotype was found a few times. This chain uses TRBV6-6 with TRBJ2-5; 7 positions agree with TRBD1. The junction had 12 bases not matched to a gene; V was cut back by 6 bases and J by 5 bases. The CDR3 has 15 residues. The germline V gene has CDR1 MNHNY and CDR2 SVGAGI (reference sequence). CDR3 amino acids: CASRFDRAVRETQYF. CDR3 bases: TGTGCCAGCAGATTCGACAGGGCCGTTCGGGAGACCCAGTACTTC.

There are a few counts of this clonotype. The V call is TRBV27, the J call TRBJ2-5; D gene unclear. The DNA matches TRBJ2-7 better at its end, which makes the J call doubtful. CDR3 length: 14 residues. CDR1 and CDR2 from the germline V gene are MNHEY and SMNVEV (reference sequence). Here the CDR3 reads CASSLIPSANEQYF. The DNA for the CDR3 is TGTGCCAGCAGTTTAATTCCGTCTGCGAACGAGCAGTACTTC.

This chain uses TRBV18 with TRBJ2-7; D possibly corresponds to TRBD1 (5 bases). Trimming left V 3 bases short and J 2 bases short, with 11 bases between. The CDR3 is 14 amino acids. CDR1 is KGHSH and CDR2 is LQKENI in the germline V gene. For the CDR3, the DNA is TGTGCCAGCTCACCCATGACAGTTCCCTACGAGCAGTACTTC. It codes for CASSPMTVPYEQYF.

This clonotype has more than one count but fewer than ten. The chain joins TRBV20-1 to TRBJ2-5; no clear D gene. Looked up from germline, CDR1 is DFQATT and CDR2 is SNEGSKA (reference sequence). The V end was cut by 5 bases, the J end by 5 bases, with 9 bases between. This CDR3 has 11 residues. The CDR3 coding sequence is TGCAGTGCTTTCCGGCTCGAGACCCAGTACTTC. Its translation: CSAFRLETQYF.

There are many counts of this clonotype. The chain uses TRBV7-9 and TRBJ2-5; D remains unclear. The V end lost 1 base, the J end lost 10 bases, and 10 bases lay between the germline ends. Germline assignment: CDR1 SEHNR and CDR2 FQNEAQ (reference sequence). This CDR3 comprises 12 residues. The CDR3 loop reads CASSLGQAYQYF. Here the CDR3 DNA reads TGTGCCAGCAGCTTAGGGCAGGCTTACCAGTACTTC.

There are a few counts of this clonotype. The rearrangement uses TRBV7-2 and TRBJ2-3, with D perhaps TRBD1 (8 bases). The V gene's germline CDR1 is SGHTA and CDR2 FQGNSA. Between the trimmed V and J ends, which lost 5 bases and 2 bases, there was a span of 17 bases. The CDR3 sequence is 16 residues long. The CDR3 loop is CASSTGGVAHTDTQYF. The DNA for the CDR3 is TGTGCCAGCAGCACAGGGGGGGTAGCCCACACAGATACGCAGTATTTT.

The gene calls are TRBV3-1 and TRBJ2-7; unclear D gene. This CDR3 is built from 11 residues. Trimming took off 2 bases at V and 6 bases at J, with 5 bases between the two ends. In germline, CDR1 is LGHDT, CDR2 YNNKEL (reference sequence). The DNA for the CDR3 is TGTGCCAGCAGCCAAAGTTTCGAGCAGTACTTC. This codes for CASSQSFEQYF.

Notes on this clonotype: Mismatch with germline at one junction end may stem from a read error. The J gene is TRBJ2-7, the V gene TRBV29-1; D remains unclear. The CDR3 has 12 residues. Germline V lookup: CDR1 SQVTM, CDR2 ANQGSEA. The CDR3, as DNA: TGCAGCGTCGACTCCGTCGGGTACGAGCAGAACTTC. Translation: CSVDSVGYEQNF.

The J gene is TRBJ2-3, the V gene TRBV7-6; no firm D call. The CDR3 sequence is 16 residues long. Germline V gene data show CDR1 as SGHVS and CDR2 as FNYEAQ. The ends were cut back, 0 bases at V and 3 bases at J, with 13 bases in the middle. For the CDR3, the DNA is TGTGCCAGCAGCTTAGCCGCCCTTCGGTCGACAGATACGCAGTATTTT. Translation: CASSLAALRSTDTQYF. The variable domain in full, completed from reference TRBV7-6 and TRBJ2-3, reads GAGVSQSPRYKVTKRGQDVALRCDPISGHVSLYWYRQALGQGPEFLTYFNYEAQQDKSGLPNDRFSAERPEGSISTLTIQRTEQRDSAMYRCASSLAALRSTDTQYFGPGTRLTVL.

In its sample, this clonotype was seen once. Written as DNA, the CDR3 is TGTGCCAGCAGTTACGCGGGGACGCCAAACCGGGCCAACGTCCTGACTTTC. Translated, it gives CASSYAGTPNRANVLTF. The rearrangement joins TRBV6-5 to TRBJ2-6; the D gene is possibly TRBD2 (6 bases). This CDR3 spans 17 amino acids. Germline CDR1 and CDR2: MNHEY and SVGAGI. The ends were cut back, 2 bases at V and 5 bases at J, with 16 bases in the middle.

The rearrangement joins TRBV7-2 to TRBJ2-1, with 9 bases that match TRBD2. The germline gives CDR1 SGHTA, CDR2 FQGNSA. The CDR3 covers 15 residues. V lost 5 bases and J lost 6; bases outside the gene matches: 8. CDR3 DNA: TGTGCCAGCAGCCCTGGGGGACTAGCCTCCAATGAGCAGTTCTTC. This gives the protein CASSPGGLASNEQFF.

This clonotype was recorded once. V and J are TRBV12-3 or TRBV12-4 and TRBJ2-3; tentatively, D is TRBD1 (5 bases). With 6 bases removed from V and 2 bases from J, the gap between germline ends came to 12 bases. The CDR3 sequence is 14 residues long. CDR3 sequence reads: CASSWGSNTDTQYF. DNA for the CDR3: TGTGCCAGCAGCTGGGGCAGCAACACAGATACGCAGTATTTT.

As for this clonotype: An end of the junction does not agree with germline; a read error may underlie this. The rearrangement joins TRBV29-1 to TRBJ2-5, with 9 bases fitting TRBD1. Germline CDR1 reads SQVTM; CDR2 reads ANQGSEA. The length of the CDR3 is 15 residues. This chain's CDR3 is CSVERTGVGQETRYF. CDR3 sequence (DNA): TGCAGCGTTGAGAGGACAGGGGTCGGCCAAGAGACCCGGTACTTC.

This chain links TRBV4-1 with TRBJ2-3, with D possibly being TRBD1 or TRBD2 (5 bases each). Trimming stripped 4 bases from V and 2 bases from J, with 10 bases between. The CDR3 contains 14 residues. CDR1 and CDR2 (germline): MGHRA, YSYEKL. CDR3 amino acids: CASSPLGTTDTQYF. The CDR3 nucleotides read TGCGCCAGCAGCCCGCTCGGGACCACAGATACGCAGTATTTT.

The chain is built from TRBV12-3 or TRBV12-4 and TRBJ2-4; no firm D call. The CDR3 spans 13 residues. V was clipped by 8 bases and J by 4 bases, with 12 bases between them. The DNA for the CDR3 is TGTGCCAGCGCCAGAAGTGGGAAAAACATTCAGTACTTC. The encoded protein is CASARSGKNIQYF.